These T cell receptor beta chains were read from a single sample in a study of vaccination and CD4 T cells after COVID-19. TCRdb itself ran the PCR reads through MiXCR, one entry per CDR3 protein. The sample includes about 18,000 distinct CDR3 sequences, about 71% of them seen just once. For these receptors, no antigen is known. The sample taken for sequencing was CD4+ T cells from blood, cultured in vitro. Receptors originate from a human donor who had recovered from COVID-19. Both conserved end residues are part of each CDR3. Fields, in order: J gene, D gene, clone size, V gene, CDR3 DNA, CDR3 protein. D genes are given only for firm matches. Only part of the rows carry a size: once, few, many, or a class if the clone is expanded.

J: TRBJ2-1; D: -; size: once; V: TRBV21-1; DNA: TGTGCCAGCAGCCCTCGGACAGGGGGCTTTGTCGAGCAGTTCTTC; CDR3: CASSPRTGGFVEQFF
J: TRBJ2-7; D: -; size: -; V: TRBV2; DNA: TGTGCCAGCACCCGGAGGCCCGGAGTGGACGAACAGTACTTC; CDR3: CASTRRPGVDEQYF
J: TRBJ2-4; D: -; size: few; V: TRBV30; DNA: TGTGCCTGGACAGGGAGCGGGAACATTCAGTACTTC; CDR3: CAWTGSGNIQYF
J: TRBJ2-2; D: TRBD2; size: -; V: TRBV20-1; DNA: TGCAGTGCCCCGCCACTAGCGGGAGTGGCTGGGGAGCTGTTTTTT; CDR3: CSAPPLAGVAGELFF
J: TRBJ1-6; D: TRBD1; size: -; V: TRBV6-1; DNA: TGTGCCAGCAGCCGGGACAGGGGGCGCAATAATTCACCCCTCCACTTT; CDR3: CASSRDRGRNNSPLHF
J: TRBJ1-2; D: -; size: -; V: TRBV28; DNA: TGTGCCAGCAGCTCCAATGGCTACACCTTC; CDR3: CASSSNGYTF
J: TRBJ1-1; D: -; size: -; V: TRBV4-3; DNA: TGCGCCAGCAGCCAAGTTTTGGTACTTCTGAACACTGAAGCTTTCTTT; CDR3: CASSQVLVLLNTEAFF
J: TRBJ1-6; D: -; size: -; V: TRBV20-1; DNA: TGCAGTGCTCGCCGGGGAAACGAGAATTCACCCCTCCACTTT; CDR3: CSARRGNENSPLHF
J: TRBJ1-5; D: -; size: -; V: TRBV6-2/TRBV6-3; DNA: TGTGCCAGCAGTTACGCGGGGGGGGGCAATCAGCCCCAGCATTTT; CDR3: CASSYAGGGNQPQHF
J: TRBJ2-6; D: -; size: few; V: TRBV19; DNA: TGTGCCAGTAGTTCCTTCCATCCGGCCGGGGCCAACGTCCTGACTTTC; CDR3: CASSSFHPAGANVLTF
J: TRBJ1-1; D: -; size: -; V: TRBV6-2/TRBV6-3; DNA: TGTGCCAGCAGTCAGGAATGGGCTGAAGCTTTCTTT; CDR3: CASSQEWAEAFF
J: TRBJ2-2; D: -; size: -; V: TRBV7-3; DNA: TGTGCCAGCAGCCGCTTGTCCGGGGGCGCGGGCACCGGGGAGCTGTTTTTT; CDR3: CASSRLSGGAGTGELFF
J: TRBJ1-5; D: TRBD1; size: few; V: TRBV12-3/TRBV12-4; DNA: TGTGCCAGCACCCCAGGGGGAGATCAGCCCCAGCATTTT; CDR3: CASTPGGDQPQHF
J: TRBJ1-6; D: TRBD1; size: -; V: TRBV7-8; DNA: TGTGCCAGCAGCTATACGGGGGGACAGGGGGGATCACCCCTCCACTTT; CDR3: CASSYTGGQGGSPLHF
J: TRBJ1-1; D: -; size: -; V: TRBV7-9; DNA: TGTGCCAGCAGTCTGGAAGTGAACACTGAAGCTTTCTTT; CDR3: CASSLEVNTEAFF
J: TRBJ2-1; D: TRBD2; size: -; V: TRBV6-5; DNA: TGTGCCAGCAGTTACCAGCTGCTAGCGGACAATGAGCAGTTCTTC; CDR3: CASSYQLLADNEQFF
J: TRBJ2-3; D: -; size: -; V: TRBV27; DNA: TGTGCCAGCATGCGGCGGGGGCCCCCAGATACGCAGTATTTT; CDR3: CASMRRGPPDTQYF
J: TRBJ1-4; D: -; size: -; V: TRBV20-1; DNA: TGCAGTGCTATTCAGGGACTTAATGAAAAACTGTTTTTT; CDR3: CSAIQGLNEKLFF
J: TRBJ1-2; D: TRBD1; size: few; V: TRBV6-1; DNA: TGTGCCAGCCAAAAACAGGGGAAAGCTAACTATGGCTACACCTTC; CDR3: CASQKQGKANYGYTF
J: TRBJ1-1; D: -; size: -; V: TRBV21-1; DNA: TGTGCCAGCAGCAAAGGGAGGGGGTGGGACACTGAAGCTTTCTTT; CDR3: CASSKGRGWDTEAFF
J: TRBJ2-2; D: TRBD2; size: -; V: TRBV4-3; DNA: TGCGCCAGCAGCCAAGATTGGGGGGGGAAAGGAACCGGGGAGCTGTTTTTT; CDR3: CASSQDWGGKGTGELFF
J: TRBJ1-5; D: TRBD1; size: -; V: TRBV7-2; DNA: TGTGCCAGCAGGCCCGGGACAGGGGATCAGCCCCAGCATTTT; CDR3: CASRPGTGDQPQHF
J: TRBJ1-5; D: -; size: -; V: TRBV28; DNA: TGTGCCAGCAGCGGACTCCGGACAGTCAATCAGCCCCAGCATTTT; CDR3: CASSGLRTVNQPQHF
J: TRBJ1-4; D: TRBD1; size: -; V: TRBV20-1; DNA: TGCAGTGCTCCCCGGGACAGGGGATCCTTTGCTAATGAAAAACTGTTTTTT; CDR3: CSAPRDRGSFANEKLFF
J: TRBJ1-2; D: TRBD1; size: -; V: TRBV20-1; DNA: TGCAGTGATTATGGGACAGTGGATGGCTACACCTTC; CDR3: CSDYGTVDGYTF
J: TRBJ2-7; D: -; size: -; V: TRBV30; DNA: TGTGCCTGGGGTCCCCGGGGTTACGAGCAGTACTTC; CDR3: CAWGPRGYEQYF
J: TRBJ1-3; D: -; size: -; V: TRBV6-5; DNA: TGTGCCAGCAGTTACGGGAATAACCTCTCTGGAAACACCATATATTTT; CDR3: CASSYGNNLSGNTIYF
J: TRBJ1-1; D: -; size: -; V: TRBV7-8; DNA: TGTGCCAGCAGCCCTGGGGGCAGGTCGAACACTGAAGCTTTCTTT; CDR3: CASSPGGRSNTEAFF
J: TRBJ2-5; D: TRBD1; size: few; V: TRBV29-1; DNA: TGCAGCGTGAGGGGGCAGTACCAAGAGACCCAGTACTTC; CDR3: CSVRGQYQETQYF
J: TRBJ1-5; D: TRBD1; size: hyperexpanded; V: TRBV28; DNA: TGTGCCAGCAGTCCCCCGGACAGGGGGCTTCAGCCCCAGCATTTT; CDR3: CASSPPDRGLQPQHF
J: TRBJ1-2; D: TRBD1; size: -; V: TRBV7-3; DNA: TGTGCCAGCAGCCCTCAGGGGGCGGGGGGGAACTATGGCTACACCTTC; CDR3: CASSPQGAGGNYGYTF
J: TRBJ1-4; D: -; size: -; V: TRBV4-3; DNA: TGCGCCAGCAGCCAAGCCAACGGTCCATTAACTGAAAAACTGTTTTTT; CDR3: CASSQANGPLTEKLFF
J: TRBJ1-2; D: -; size: few; V: TRBV20-1; DNA: TGCTCCCCGGGGGGGGACAACTATGGCTACACCTTC; CDR3: CSPGGDNYGYTF
J: TRBJ1-2; D: -; size: -; V: TRBV5-4; DNA: TGTGCCAGCAGCGCCCCGACGGGGTTTGATGGCTACACCTTC; CDR3: CASSAPTGFDGYTF
J: TRBJ1-5; D: -; size: -; V: TRBV28; DNA: TGTGCCAGCAGTTTACTTACCATTAGCAATCAGCCCCAGCATTTT; CDR3: CASSLLTISNQPQHF
J: TRBJ2-3; D: TRBD1; size: -; V: TRBV7-2; DNA: TGTGCCAGCAGCTTAGACAGGGGGCGCGTAAATACGCAGTATTTT; CDR3: CASSLDRGRVNTQYF
J: TRBJ1-2; D: -; size: few; V: TRBV20-1; DNA: TGCAGTGCTAGCCAGGGAGCCTATGGCTACACCTTC; CDR3: CSASQGAYGYTF